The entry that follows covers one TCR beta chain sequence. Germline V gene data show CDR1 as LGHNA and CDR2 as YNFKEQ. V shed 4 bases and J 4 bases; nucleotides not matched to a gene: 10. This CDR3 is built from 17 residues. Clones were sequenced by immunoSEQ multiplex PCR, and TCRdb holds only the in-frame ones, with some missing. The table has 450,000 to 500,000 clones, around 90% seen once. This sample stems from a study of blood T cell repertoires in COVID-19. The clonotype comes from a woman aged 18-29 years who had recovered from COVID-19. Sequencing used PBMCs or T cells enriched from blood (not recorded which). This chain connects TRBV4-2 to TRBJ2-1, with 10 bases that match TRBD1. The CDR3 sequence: CASSLMRPGQGYNEQFF. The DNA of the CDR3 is TGTGCCAGCAGCCTAATGAGACCGGGACAGGGGTACAATGAGCAGTTCTTC.